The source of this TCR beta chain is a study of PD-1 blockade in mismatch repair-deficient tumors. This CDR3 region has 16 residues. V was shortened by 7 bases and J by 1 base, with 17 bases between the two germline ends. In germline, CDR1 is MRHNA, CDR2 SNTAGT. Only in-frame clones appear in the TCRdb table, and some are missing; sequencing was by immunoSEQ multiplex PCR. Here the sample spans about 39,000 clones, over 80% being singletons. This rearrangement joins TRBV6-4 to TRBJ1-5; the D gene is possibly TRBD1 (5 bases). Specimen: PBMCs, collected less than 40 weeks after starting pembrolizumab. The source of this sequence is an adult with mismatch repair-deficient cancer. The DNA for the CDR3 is TGTGCCAGCATGGCGGGGGGGTGGGGGAGCAATCAGCCCCAGCATTTT. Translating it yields CASMAGGWGSNQPQHF.